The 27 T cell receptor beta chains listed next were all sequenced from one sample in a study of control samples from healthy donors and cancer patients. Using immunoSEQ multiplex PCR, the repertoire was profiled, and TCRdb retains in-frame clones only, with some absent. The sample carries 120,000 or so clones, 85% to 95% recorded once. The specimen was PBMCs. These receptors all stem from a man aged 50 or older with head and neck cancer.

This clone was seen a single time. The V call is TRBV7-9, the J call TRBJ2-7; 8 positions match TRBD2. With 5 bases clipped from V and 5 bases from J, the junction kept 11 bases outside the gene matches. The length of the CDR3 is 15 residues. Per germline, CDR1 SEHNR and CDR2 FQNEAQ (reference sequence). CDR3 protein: CASSPQGTRSHEQYF. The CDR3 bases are TGTGCCAGCAGCCCACAAGGGACTAGGAGCCACGAGCAGTACTTC.

DNA for the CDR3: TGCGCCAGCAGCCAAGAGAGGTATTCACCCCTCCACTTT. As protein: CASSQERYSPLHF. The chain combines TRBV4-1 with TRBJ1-6; D is uncertain. V was cut by 0 bases and J by 8 bases, with 5 bases left in between. Germline lookup yields CDR1 MGHRA and CDR2 YSYEKL. The length of the CDR3 is 13 residues.

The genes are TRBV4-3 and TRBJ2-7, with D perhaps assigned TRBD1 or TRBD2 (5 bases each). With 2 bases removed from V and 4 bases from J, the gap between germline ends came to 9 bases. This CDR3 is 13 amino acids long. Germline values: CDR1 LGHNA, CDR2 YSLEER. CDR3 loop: CASSQRGRYEQYF. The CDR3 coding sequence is TGCGCCAGCAGCCAACGGGGACGGTACGAGCAGTACTTC.

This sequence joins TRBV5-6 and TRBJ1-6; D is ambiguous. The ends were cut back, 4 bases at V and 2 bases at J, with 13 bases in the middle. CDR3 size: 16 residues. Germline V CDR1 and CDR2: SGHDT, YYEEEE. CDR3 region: CASSRIQITYNSPLHF. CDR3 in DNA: TGTGCCAGCAGCCGTATACAGATAACCTATAATTCACCCCTCCACTTT.

This CDR3 is CASSALNEQFF. The CDR3, as DNA: TGTGCCAGCAGCGCACTCAATGAGCAGTTCTTC. The rearrangement links TRBV9 to TRBJ2-1, with no clear D. V lost 3 bases to trimming and J lost 6 bases, with 4 bases between them. The CDR3 loop spans 11 amino acids. Germline V CDR1 and CDR2: SGDLS, YYNGEE.

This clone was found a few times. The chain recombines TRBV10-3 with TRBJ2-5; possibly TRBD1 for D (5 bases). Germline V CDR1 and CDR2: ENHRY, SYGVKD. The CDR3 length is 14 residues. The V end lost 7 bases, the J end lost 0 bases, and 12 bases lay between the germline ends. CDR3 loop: CAITQTAYQETQYF. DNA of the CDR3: TGTGCCATCACCCAGACAGCCTACCAAGAGACCCAGTACTTC.

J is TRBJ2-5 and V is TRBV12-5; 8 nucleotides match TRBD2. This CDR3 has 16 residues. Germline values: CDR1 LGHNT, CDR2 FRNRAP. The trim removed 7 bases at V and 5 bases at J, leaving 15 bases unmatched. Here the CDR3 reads CASASGSRGGLETQYF. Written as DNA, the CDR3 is TGTGCTAGTGCGTCTGGGTCTCGCGGGGGGCTGGAGACCCAGTACTTC. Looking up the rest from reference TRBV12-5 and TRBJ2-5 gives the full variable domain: DARVTQTPRHKVTEMGQEVTMRCQPILGHNTVFWYRQTMMQGLELLAYFRNRAPLDDSGMPKDRFSAEMPDATLATLKIQPSEPRDSAVYFCASASGSRGGLETQYFGPGTRLLVL.

CDR3 amino acids: CATSRDLGLGYGYTF. CDR3 bases: TGTGCCACCAGCAGAGATTTGGGTCTTGGCTATGGCTACACCTTC. This chain uses TRBV15 with TRBJ1-2; unclear D gene. V lost 0 bases and J 4 bases, leaving 12 bases between the germline ends. This CDR3 has 15 residues. Germline assignment: CDR1 LNHNV and CDR2 YYDKDF (reference sequence).

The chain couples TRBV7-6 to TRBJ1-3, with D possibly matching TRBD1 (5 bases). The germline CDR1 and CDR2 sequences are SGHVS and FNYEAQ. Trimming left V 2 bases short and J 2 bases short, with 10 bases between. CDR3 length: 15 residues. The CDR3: CASSLQGGAGNTIYF. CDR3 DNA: TGTGCCAGCAGCTTACAGGGTGGCGCTGGAAACACCATATATTTT. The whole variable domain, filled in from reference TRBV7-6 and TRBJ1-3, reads GAGVSQSPRYKVTKRGQDVALRCDPISGHVSLYWYRQALGQGPEFLTYFNYEAQQDKSGLPNDRFSAERPEGSISTLTIQRTEQRDSAMYRCASSLQGGAGNTIYFGEGSWLTVV.

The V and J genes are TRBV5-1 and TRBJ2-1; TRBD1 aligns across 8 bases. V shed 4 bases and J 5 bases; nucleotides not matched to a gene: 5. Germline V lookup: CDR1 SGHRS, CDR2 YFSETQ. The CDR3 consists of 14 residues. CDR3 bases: TGCGCCAGCAGCCCCGGGACAGGAAACAATGAGCAGTTCTTC. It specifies CASSPGTGNNEQFF.

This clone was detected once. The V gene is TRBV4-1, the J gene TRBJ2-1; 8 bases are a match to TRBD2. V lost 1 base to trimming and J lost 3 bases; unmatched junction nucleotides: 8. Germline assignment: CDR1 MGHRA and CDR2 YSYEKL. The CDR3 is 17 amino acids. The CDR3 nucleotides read TGCGCCAGCAGCCAAGGGGGAGCGGGGGTCTTCTACAATGAGCAGTTCTTC. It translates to CASSQGGAGVFYNEQFF.

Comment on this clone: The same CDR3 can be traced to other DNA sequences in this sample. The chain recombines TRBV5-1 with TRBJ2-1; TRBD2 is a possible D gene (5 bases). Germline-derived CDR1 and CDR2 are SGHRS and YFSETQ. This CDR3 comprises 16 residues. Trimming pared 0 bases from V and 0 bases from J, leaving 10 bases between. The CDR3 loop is CASSLVAGSSYNEQFF. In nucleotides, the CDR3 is TGCGCCAGCAGCTTGGTTGCTGGGAGCTCCTACAATGAGCAGTTCTTC.

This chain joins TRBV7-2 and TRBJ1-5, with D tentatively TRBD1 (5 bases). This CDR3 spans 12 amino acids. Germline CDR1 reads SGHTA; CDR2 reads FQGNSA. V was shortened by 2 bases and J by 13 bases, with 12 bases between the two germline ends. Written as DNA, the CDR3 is TGTGCCAGCAGCTTAATTGGGTGGGGGCAGCATTTT. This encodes CASSLIGWGQHF.

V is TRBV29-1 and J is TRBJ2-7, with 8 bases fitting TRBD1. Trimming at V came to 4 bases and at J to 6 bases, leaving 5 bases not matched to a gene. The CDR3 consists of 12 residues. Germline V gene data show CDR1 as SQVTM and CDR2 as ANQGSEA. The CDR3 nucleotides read TGCAGCGTTGGCGCAGGGGGCACCGAGCAGTACTTC. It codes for CSVGAGGTEQYF.

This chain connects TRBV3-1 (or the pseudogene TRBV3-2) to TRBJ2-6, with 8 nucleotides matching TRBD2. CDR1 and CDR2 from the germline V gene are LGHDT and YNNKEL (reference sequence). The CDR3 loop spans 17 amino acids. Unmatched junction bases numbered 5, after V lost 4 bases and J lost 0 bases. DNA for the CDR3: TGTGCCAGCAGCCTTCGGAGCGGGAGCTCTGGGGCCAACGTCCTGACTTTC. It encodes CASSLRSGSSGANVLTF.

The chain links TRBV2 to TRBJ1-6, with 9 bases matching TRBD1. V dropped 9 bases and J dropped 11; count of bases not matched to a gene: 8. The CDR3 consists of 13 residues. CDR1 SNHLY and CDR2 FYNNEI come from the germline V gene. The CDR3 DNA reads TGTGCCAGAACAGGGGGCGCAGGGCCACCCCTCCACTTT. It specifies CARTGGAGPPLHF.

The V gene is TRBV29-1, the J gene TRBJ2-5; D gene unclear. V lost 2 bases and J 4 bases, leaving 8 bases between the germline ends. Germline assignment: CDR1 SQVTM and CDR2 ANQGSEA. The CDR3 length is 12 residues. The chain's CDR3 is CSVERSGETQYF. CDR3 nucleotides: TGCAGCGTTGAAAGGAGTGGAGAGACCCAGTACTTC.

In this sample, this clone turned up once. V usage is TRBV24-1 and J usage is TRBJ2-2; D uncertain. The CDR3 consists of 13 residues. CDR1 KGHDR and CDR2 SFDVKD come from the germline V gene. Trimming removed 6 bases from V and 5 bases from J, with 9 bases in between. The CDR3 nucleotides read TGTGCCACCAGTCGGCAGGTTACCGGGGAGCTGTTTTTT. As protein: CATSRQVTGELFF.

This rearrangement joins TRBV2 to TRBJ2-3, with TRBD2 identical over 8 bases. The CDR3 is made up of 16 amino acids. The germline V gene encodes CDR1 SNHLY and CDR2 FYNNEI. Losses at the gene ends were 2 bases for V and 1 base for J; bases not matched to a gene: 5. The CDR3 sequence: CASSEPRRGGTDTQYF. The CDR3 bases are TGTGCCAGCAGTGAACCCCGGCGGGGGGGCACAGATACGCAGTATTTT.

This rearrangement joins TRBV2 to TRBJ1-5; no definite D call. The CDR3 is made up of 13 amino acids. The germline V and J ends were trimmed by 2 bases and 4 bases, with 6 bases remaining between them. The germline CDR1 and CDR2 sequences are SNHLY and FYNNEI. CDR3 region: CASSEHPNQPQHF. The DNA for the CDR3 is TGTGCCAGCAGTGAACACCCTAATCAGCCCCAGCATTTT. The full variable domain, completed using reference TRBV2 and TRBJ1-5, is EPEVTQTPSHQVTQMGQEVILRCVPISNHLYFYWYRQILGQKVEFLVSFYNNEISEKSEIFDDQFSVERPDGSNFTLKIRSTKLEDSAMYFCASSEHPNQPQHFGDGTRLSIL.

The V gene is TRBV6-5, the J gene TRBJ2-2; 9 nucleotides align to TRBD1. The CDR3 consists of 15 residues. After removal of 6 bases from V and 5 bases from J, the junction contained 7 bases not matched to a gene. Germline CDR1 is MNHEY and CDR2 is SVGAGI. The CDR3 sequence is CASRRAGTGTGELFF. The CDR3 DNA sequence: TGTGCCAGCAGGAGAGCCGGGACAGGGACCGGGGAGCTGTTTTTT.

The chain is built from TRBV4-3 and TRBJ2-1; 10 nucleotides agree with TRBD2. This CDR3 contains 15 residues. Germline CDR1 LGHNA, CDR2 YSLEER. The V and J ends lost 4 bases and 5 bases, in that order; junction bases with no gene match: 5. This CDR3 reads CASSRSGGANNEQFF. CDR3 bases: TGCGCCAGCAGCCGGAGCGGGGGGGCTAACAATGAGCAGTTCTTC.

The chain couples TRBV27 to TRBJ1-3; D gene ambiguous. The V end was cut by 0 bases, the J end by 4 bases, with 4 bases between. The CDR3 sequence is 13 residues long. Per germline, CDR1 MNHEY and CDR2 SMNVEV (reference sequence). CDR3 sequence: CASSLSLGNTIYF. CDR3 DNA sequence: TGTGCCAGCAGTTTATCATTGGGAAACACCATATATTTT.

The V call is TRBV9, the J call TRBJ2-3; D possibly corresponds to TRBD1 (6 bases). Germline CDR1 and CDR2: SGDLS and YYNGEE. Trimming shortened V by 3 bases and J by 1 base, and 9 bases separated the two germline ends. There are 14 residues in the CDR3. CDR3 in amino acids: CASSAEGGTDTQYF. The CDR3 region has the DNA TGTGCCAGCAGCGCCGAGGGGGGCACAGATACGCAGTATTTT.

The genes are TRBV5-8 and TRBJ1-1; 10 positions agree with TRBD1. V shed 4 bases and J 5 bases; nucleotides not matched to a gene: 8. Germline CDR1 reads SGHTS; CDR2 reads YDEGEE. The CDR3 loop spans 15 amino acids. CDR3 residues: CASSAGTGVWTEAFF. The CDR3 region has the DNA TGTGCCAGCAGCGCGGGGACAGGGGTCTGGACTGAAGCTTTCTTT.

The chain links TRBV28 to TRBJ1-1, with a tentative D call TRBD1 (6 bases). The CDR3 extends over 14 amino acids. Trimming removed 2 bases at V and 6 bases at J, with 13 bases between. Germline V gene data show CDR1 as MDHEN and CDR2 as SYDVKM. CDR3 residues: CASSLGGGLSEAFF. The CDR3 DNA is TGTGCCAGCAGTTTAGGGGGGGGCTTATCTGAAGCTTTCTTT.

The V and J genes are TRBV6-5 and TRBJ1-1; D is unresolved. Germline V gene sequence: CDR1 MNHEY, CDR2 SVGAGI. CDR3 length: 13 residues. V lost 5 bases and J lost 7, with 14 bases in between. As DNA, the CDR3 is TGTGCCAGCAGTCGAACGGGGATACGTGAAGCTTTCTTT. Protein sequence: CASSRTGIREAFF.